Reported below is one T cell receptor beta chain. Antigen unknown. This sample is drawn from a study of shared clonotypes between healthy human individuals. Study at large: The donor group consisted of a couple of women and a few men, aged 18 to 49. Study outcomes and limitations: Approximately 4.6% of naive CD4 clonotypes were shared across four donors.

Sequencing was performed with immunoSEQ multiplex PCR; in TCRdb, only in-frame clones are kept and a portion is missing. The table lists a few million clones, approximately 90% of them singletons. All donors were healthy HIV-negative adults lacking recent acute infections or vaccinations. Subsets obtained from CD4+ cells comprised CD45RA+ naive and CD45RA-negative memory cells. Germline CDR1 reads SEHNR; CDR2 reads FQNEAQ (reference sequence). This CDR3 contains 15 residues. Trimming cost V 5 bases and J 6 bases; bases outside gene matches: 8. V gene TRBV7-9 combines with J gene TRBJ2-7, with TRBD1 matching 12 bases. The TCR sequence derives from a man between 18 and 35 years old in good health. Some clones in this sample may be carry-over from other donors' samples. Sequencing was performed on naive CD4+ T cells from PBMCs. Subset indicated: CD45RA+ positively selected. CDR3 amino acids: CASSNRDRGRLEQYF. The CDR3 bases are TGTGCCAGCAGCAACCGGGACAGGGGGCGGCTCGAGCAGTACTTC.